This TCR beta chain comes out of a study of OX40 agonist ivuxolimab in advanced cancers. Study outcomes and limitations: CD8+ T cells were the subset that, on average, had more expanded clones than CD4+.

Some clones are missing from TCRdb's copy, which holds only in-frame ones; the method was immunoSEQ multiplex PCR. The sample lists around 60,000 clones; roughly 86% were seen once. Germline V gives CDR1 KGHSH, CDR2 LQKENI. This CDR3 is built from 15 residues. J lost 1 base, V lost 3 bases, and 3 bases had no gene match. For this clone: Its antigen is not known.

The chain links TRBV18 to TRBJ2-3, with 8 bases fitting TRBD2. The specimen was CD4+ or CD8+ T cells sorted from blood, collected in a trial of the OX40 agonist ivuxolimab. The sequence was obtained from an adult with an advanced solid tumor such as melanoma, head and neck, liver or kidney cancer. CDR3 residues: CASSPTAGGTDTQYF. The CDR3 DNA sequence: TGTGCCAGCTCACCCACAGCGGGGGGCACAGATACGCAGTATTTT.